Below are 21 T cell receptor beta chains sequenced from a single sample in a study of blood T cell repertoires in COVID-19. TCRdb keeps only in-frame clones here, not all; method: immunoSEQ multiplex PCR. The table shows 250,000 to 300,000 clones, with 80% to 90% occurring only once. Specimen: peripheral blood. Every receptor here comes from a woman aged 40 to 55 who had recovered from COVID-19.

This clone was counted a single time. This chain links TRBV5-4 with TRBJ1-4; 8 nucleotides agree with TRBD1. The J segment lost 6 bases and the V segment lost 0 bases, leaving 4 bases of the junction unmatched. Germline assignment: CDR1 SGHNT and CDR2 YYREEE (reference sequence). CDR3 length equals 15 residues. DNA for the CDR3: TGTGCCAGCAGCTTGGCCGGGACAGGTTATGAAAAACTGTTTTTT. The encoded protein is CASSLAGTGYEKLFF.

The chain employs TRBV3-1 (or the pseudogene TRBV3-2) and TRBJ2-2; 10 bases map to TRBD1. The CDR3 consists of 18 residues. V lost 4 bases to trimming and J lost 2 bases; unmatched junction nucleotides: 10. Germline lookup yields CDR1 LGHDT and CDR2 YNNKEL (reference sequence). CDR3 sequence: CASSLLPGQGINTGELFF. In DNA, the CDR3 is TGTGCCAGCAGCCTTCTACCGGGACAGGGGATTAACACCGGGGAGCTGTTTTTT.

This clone was detected only a few times. V and J are TRBV6-2 or TRBV6-3 and TRBJ1-4; D may be TRBD1 (5 bases). Germline loops: CDR1 MNHEY, CDR2 SVGEGT. V dropped 5 bases and J dropped 4 bases, with 14 bases sitting between them. CDR3 length: 15 amino acids. The CDR3 protein is CASSDTTAFNEKLFF. The CDR3 DNA follows: TGTGCCAGCAGTGACACGACAGCCTTTAATGAAAAACTGTTTTTT.

This chain links TRBV2 with TRBJ1-1; D remains unclear. Trimming took 9 bases from V and 4 from J, leaving 15 bases between them. This CDR3 has 13 residues. The germline gives CDR1 SNHLY, CDR2 FYNNEI. For the CDR3, the DNA is TGTGCCAGGGTGAACCCGGGTGGCACTGAAGCTTTCTTT. Encoded protein: CARVNPGGTEAFF.

The genes are TRBV16 and TRBJ2-2, with 7 bases matching TRBD2. The germline V gene encodes CDR1 KGHSY and CDR2 FQNENV. Trimming removed 6 bases from V and 3 bases from J; junction bases left unmatched: 10. CDR3 size: 16 residues. Here the CDR3 DNA reads TGTGCCAGCAGGCCCGGACTAGAGATAGACACCGGGGAGCTGTTTTTT. Translation: CASRPGLEIDTGELFF.

In its sample, this clone was seen once. V gene TRBV2 combines with J gene TRBJ2-7; the D gene is possibly TRBD1 (5 bases). The CDR3 extends over 13 amino acids. From germline, CDR1 is SNHLY and CDR2 FYNNEI. V was pared by 7 bases and J by 5 bases, with 15 bases between. This chain's CDR3 is CASNQGGDDEQYF. CDR3 DNA: TGTGCCAGCAACCAGGGTGGCGACGACGAGCAGTACTTC.

Comment on this clone: Other DNA sequences from this sample encode an identical CDR3 as well. The J gene is TRBJ1-2, the V gene TRBV29-1, with 9 bases matching TRBD1. The germline CDR1 and CDR2 sequences are SQVTM and ANQGSEA. Trimming cost V 6 bases and J 8 bases; bases outside gene matches: 7. The CDR3 runs 12 residues. CDR3 bases: TGCAGCGTCGAGGGACAGGGCTCAGGCTACACCTTC. Its translation: CSVEGQGSGYTF.

On this clone: The sample contains more than one DNA sequence encoding this CDR3. This chain joins TRBV5-1 and TRBJ1-3, with D tentatively TRBD1 (6 bases). V shed 4 bases and J shed 2 bases, with 10 bases lying between them. Germline V lookup: CDR1 SGHRS, CDR2 YFSETQ. This CDR3 has 14 residues. The CDR3 nucleotides are TGCGCCAGCAGCCTACAGGGTACTGGAAACACCATATATTTT. Encoded protein: CASSLQGTGNTIYF. Filled out from reference TRBV5-1 and TRBJ1-3, the complete variable domain reads KAGVTQTPRYLIKTRGQQVTLSCSPISGHRSVSWYQQTPGQGLQFLFEYFSETQRNKGNFPGRFSGRQFSNSRSEMNVSTLELGDSALYLCASSLQGTGNTIYFGEGSWLTVV.

The chain uses TRBV9 and TRBJ2-5; D not certain. Deletions cut 4 bases from V and 5 bases from J, with 21 bases between. The CDR3 has 16 amino acids. CDR1 and CDR2 (germline): SGDLS, YYNGEE. CDR3 bases: TGTGCCAGCAGCATATTATCAGGCCAGGCCGTGGAGACCCAGTACTTC. Encoded protein: CASSILSGQAVETQYF.

The chain has TRBV6-5 and TRBJ1-1; D may be TRBD1 (6 bases). The CDR3 spans 16 residues. Germline CDR1 and CDR2: MNHEY and SVGAGI. Trimming pared 0 bases from V and 1 base from J, leaving 12 bases between. CDR3 amino acids: CASSYSPFRGNTEAFF. The CDR3 DNA is TGTGCCAGCAGTTACTCCCCATTCAGGGGGAACACTGAAGCTTTCTTT.

This chain joins TRBV4-1 and TRBJ1-6, with 7 bases identical to TRBD1. This CDR3 region has 16 residues. CDR1 is MGHRA and CDR2 is YSYEKL in the germline V gene. V trimming: 4 bases; J trimming: 5 bases; junction bases outside the gene matches: 8. The CDR3 spells CASSPRQGPDNSPLHF. CDR3 nucleotides: TGCGCCAGCAGCCCCAGACAGGGACCAGATAATTCACCCCTCCACTTT.

In this sample, this clone turned up once. CDR3 coding DNA: TGTGCCAGCATAAGCTCCCGGCGGGGGGCGAGTGAAGCTTTCTTT. Its translation: CASISSRRGASEAFF. V is TRBV25-1 and J is TRBJ1-1, with a possible D match to TRBD1 (6 bases). CDR3 length: 15 residues. Trimming stripped 7 bases from V and 7 bases from J, with 22 bases between. Germline assignment: CDR1 MGHDK and CDR2 SYGVNS. Based on the CDR3 plus reference TRBV25-1 and TRBJ1-1, the full variable domain is EADIYQTPRYLVIGTGKKITLECSQTMGHDKMYWYQQDPGMELHLIHYSYGVNSTEKGDLSSESTVSRIRTEHFPLTLESARPSHTSQYLCASISSRRGASEAFFGQGTRLTVV.

The gene calls are TRBV2 and TRBJ1-1; 7 bases fit TRBD1. Germline loops: CDR1 SNHLY, CDR2 FYNNEI. V was clipped by 10 bases and J by 0 bases; unmatched bases: 8. This CDR3 region has 14 residues. The CDR3 reads CATATGMMNTEAFF. CDR3 nucleotide sequence: TGTGCCACTGCGACAGGGATGATGAACACTGAAGCTTTCTTT.

The chain has TRBV6-5 and TRBJ2-7; TRBD2 matches at 11 bases. This CDR3 has 15 amino acids. V shed 3 bases, J shed 4 bases, and the junction held 5 bases outside the gene matches. CDR1 is MNHEY, CDR2 SVGAGI, per germline. CDR3: CASSYAGLAVYEQYF. The CDR3 DNA follows: TGTGCCAGCAGTTATGCGGGACTAGCGGTTTACGAGCAGTACTTC.

This chain links TRBV3-1 (or the pseudogene TRBV3-2) with TRBJ2-5; 8 nucleotides line up with TRBD2. Per the germline V gene, CDR1 is LGHDT and CDR2 is YNNKEL (reference sequence). The CDR3 covers 17 residues. The V and J ends lost 0 bases and 1 base, in that order; junction bases with no gene match: 7. CDR3: CASSQDLSSGVQETQYF. The CDR3 coding sequence is TGTGCCAGCAGCCAAGATCTTAGTAGCGGGGTCCAAGAGACCCAGTACTTC.

The rearrangement joins TRBV2 to TRBJ1-5; TRBD1 matches 7 bases. This CDR3 is built from 19 residues. CDR1 is SNHLY and CDR2 is FYNNEI in the germline V gene. The V segment lost 4 bases and the J segment 6 bases; nucleotides outside the gene matches: 21. CDR3 in DNA: TGTGCCAGCAGTGGGGCCGTCGGGACAGTTAAAATCTCAGGTCAGCCCCAGCATTTT. Its translation is CASSGAVGTVKISGQPQHF. Drawing the rest from reference TRBV2 and TRBJ1-5, the complete variable domain is EPEVTQTPSHQVTQMGQEVILRCVPISNHLYFYWYRQILGQKVEFLVSFYNNEISEKSEIFDDQFSVERPDGSNFTLKIRSTKLEDSAMYFCASSGAVGTVKISGQPQHFGDGTRLSIL.

The chain has TRBV6-1 and TRBJ2-5; TRBD2 aligns across 10 bases. This CDR3 contains 18 residues. V lost 3 bases and J lost 5; bases outside the gene matches: 15. Looked up from germline, CDR1 is MNHNS and CDR2 is SASEGT. CDR3 nucleotide sequence: TGTGCCAGCAGTGATCTGGGGTTAAGCGGGGGGGACTTGGAGACCCAGTACTTC. It codes for CASSDLGLSGGDLETQYF.

The V call is TRBV29-1, the J call TRBJ2-7; possible D gene TRBD1, 5 bases. With 4 bases removed from V and 5 bases from J, the gap between germline ends came to 15 bases. Per the germline V gene, CDR1 is SQVTM and CDR2 is ANQGSEA. There are 13 residues in the CDR3. This CDR3 reads CSVGAQGWDEQYF. In nucleotides, the CDR3 is TGCAGCGTTGGAGCTCAGGGTTGGGACGAGCAGTACTTC.

Concerning this clone: Other DNA sequences from this sample encode an identical CDR3 as well. V and J are TRBV19 and TRBJ1-2; D might be TRBD1 (6 bases). The germline gives CDR1 LNHDA, CDR2 SQIVND (reference sequence). Trimming took 3 bases from V and 4 from J, leaving 9 bases between them. The CDR3 runs 13 residues. The CDR3 DNA follows: TGTGCCAGTAGTATCAGGGGTGCCTATGGCTACACCTTC. The encoded protein is CASSIRGAYGYTF.

The J gene is TRBJ1-1, the V gene TRBV6-5, with a possible D match to TRBD1 (6 bases). Germline V gene sequence: CDR1 MNHEY, CDR2 SVGAGI. The V and J ends lost 0 bases and 11 bases respectively, with 16 bases between them. There are 14 residues in the CDR3. CDR3: CASSYSRGAGEAFF. CDR3 sequence (DNA): TGTGCCAGCAGTTACTCACGGGGGGCTGGTGAGGCTTTCTTT.

This chain links TRBV5-1 with TRBJ1-2; D is undetermined. This CDR3 has 14 amino acids. V dropped 0 bases and J dropped 4 bases, with 10 bases sitting between them. Germline CDR1 SGHRS, CDR2 YFSETQ. The CDR3 DNA reads as TGCGCCAGCAGCTTGGGGCAGGTTGTCTATGGCTACACCTTC. This encodes CASSLGQVVYGYTF. Full variable domain (rest looked up from reference TRBV5-1 and TRBJ1-2): KAGVTQTPRYLIKTRGQQVTLSCSPISGHRSVSWYQQTPGQGLQFLFEYFSETQRNKGNFPGRFSGRQFSNSRSEMNVSTLELGDSALYLCASSLGQVVYGYTFGSGTRLTVV.